The T cell receptor (beta chain) described here comes from a study of shared clonotypes between healthy human individuals. Clones were read by immunoSEQ multiplex PCR, and TCRdb kept only the in-frame ones, dropping some. This table holds about 1.1 million clones, around three quarters found once. V was clipped by 4 bases and J by 0 bases; unmatched bases: 6. This CDR3 spans 16 amino acids. The germline CDR1 and CDR2 sequences are SGHNT and YYREEE (reference sequence). The TCR sequence derives from a man younger than 30 in good health. Some clones in this sample may be carry-over from other donors' samples. The chain uses TRBV5-4 and TRBJ2-1; 8 nucleotides line up with TRBD2. Sequenced material: memory CD4+ T cells from PBMCs. The subset here: CD45RA-negative fraction. The CDR3 nucleotides read TGTGCCAGCAGCGGTATAGCGGGAAACTCCTACAATGAGCAGTTCTTC. Its protein is CASSGIAGNSYNEQFF.